Below are 3 T cell receptor beta chains sequenced from a single sample in a study of TIL therapy for anti-PD-1-resistant metastatic lung cancer (dated by TCRdb to the early 2020s). The time point label for this specimen denotes: pre-treatment sample, taken before nivolumab and TIL therapy. TCR beta CDR3 regions were amplified from genomic DNA by bias-controlled multiplex PCR with the immunoSEQ v3 hsTCRB kit. In TCRdb, the immuneACCESS table is reduced to in-frame sequences with V and J assigned. These tables do not hold every clone; where another copy was compared, an unresolved V gene accounts for under half, and the others remain unexplained. This sample lists about 53,000 clones; less than 85% were detected once. The ten largest clones take up 1.8% of the sample. Specimen: blood, collected at baseline. The receptors here all came from a person aged 25-80 years with non-small cell lung cancer.

The chain couples TRBV4-2 to TRBJ2-3; 7 bases fit TRBD1. The CDR3 extends over 19 amino acids. V lost 0 bases to trimming and J lost 2 bases; unmatched junction nucleotides: 14. Germline V CDR1 and CDR2: LGHNA, YNFKEQ. The CDR3 protein is CASSQDFFHTGAPTDTQYF. CDR3 coding DNA: TGTGCCAGCAGCCAAGATTTCTTCCATACAGGGGCGCCCACAGATACGCAGTATTTT.

The chain employs TRBV19 and TRBJ2-7; D possibly corresponds to TRBD1 (6 bases). Between the trimmed V and J ends, which lost 4 bases and 2 bases, there was a span of 18 bases. CDR1 and CDR2 from the germline V gene are LNHDA and SQIVND (reference sequence). The CDR3 runs to 16 residues. In nucleotides, the CDR3 is TGTGCCAGTAGTAGTGCCCCAGGACAGACTACCTACGAGCAGTACTTC. This encodes CASSSAPGQTTYEQYF.

The genes are TRBV10-2 and TRBJ2-5, with D hard to call. Trimming removed 2 bases at V and 7 bases at J, with 11 bases between. This CDR3 comprises 13 residues. Germline CDR1 WSHSY, CDR2 SAAADI. CDR3 loop: CASSEPLLGTQYF. CDR3 in DNA: TGCGCCAGCAGTGAGCCGCTCCTAGGGACCCAGTACTTC.